This T cell receptor beta chain was retrieved from a study of cytomegalovirus exposure and HLA in healthy donors. General study points: Across donors, most TCRs were seen rarely, yet some public ones were widespread. The study recorded 150 to 200 TCR beta chains that were cytomegalovirus-associated.

Concerning this clone: Its antigen is not identified.

Repertoires were generated with immunoSEQ multiplex PCR, while TCRdb's copy carries only in-frame clones and drops some. This table holds about 240,000 clones, more than 75% found once. This TCR came from a woman under 40 in good health and CMV-seropositive. The sequenced sample consisted of PBMCs.

CDR3 region: CASSLESPGLAGSYNEQFF. CDR3 sequence (DNA): TGTGCCAGCAGCTTAGAGAGTCCGGGACTAGCGGGTTCCTACAATGAGCAGTTCTTC. The chain links TRBV7-8 to TRBJ2-1; 12 bases line up with TRBD2. The V segment lost 1 base and the J segment 1 base; nucleotides outside the gene matches: 8. Germline loops: CDR1 SGHVS, CDR2 FQNEAQ. The CDR3 consists of 19 residues.